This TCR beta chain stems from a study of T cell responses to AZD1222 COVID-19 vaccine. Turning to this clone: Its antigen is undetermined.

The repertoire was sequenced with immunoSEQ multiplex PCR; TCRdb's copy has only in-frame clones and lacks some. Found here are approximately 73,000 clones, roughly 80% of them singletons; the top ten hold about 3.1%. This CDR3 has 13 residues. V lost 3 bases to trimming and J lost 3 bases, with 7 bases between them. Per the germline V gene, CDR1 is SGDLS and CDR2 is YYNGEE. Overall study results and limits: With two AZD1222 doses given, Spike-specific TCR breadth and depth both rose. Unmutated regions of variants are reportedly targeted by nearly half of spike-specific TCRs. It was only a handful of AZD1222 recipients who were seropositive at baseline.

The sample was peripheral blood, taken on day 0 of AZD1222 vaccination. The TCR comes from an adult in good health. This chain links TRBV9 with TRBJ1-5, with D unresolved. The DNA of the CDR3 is TGTGCCAGCAGCGGCAGTCCCAATCAGCCCCAGCATTTT. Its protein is CASSGSPNQPQHF.